This T cell receptor beta chain was sequenced during a study of tumor and adjacent non-tumor tissue in lung cancer. Of note for this clonotype: Its specificity is unknown. The CDR3 does not close with the conserved phenylalanine or tryptophan, likely indicating a read error. The DNA is omitted, as the CDR3 cannot be located on it reliably, and the CDR3 follows TCRdb's listing.

Three rounds of nested PCR, following a modified ARM-PCR protocol, produced the TCRbeta library. One entry per CDR3 protein, called by TCRdb with MiXCR from the multiplex PCR reads. The sample records approximately 79,000 distinct CDR3 sequences, around 57% being singletons. The template was RNA from unsorted bulk tissue. Between August and November 2014, newly diagnosed, chemotherapy-naive lung cancer patients underwent thoracic surgery in China. Broader study findings: Significantly higher TCR diversity was found in tumor than normal lung. Tumor repertoires had a smaller top 100 clone share than normal lung.

The source material was lung tumor tissue. This receptor was obtained from a man in his 70s with non-small cell lung cancer.

CDR3 region: CASSLDLAWDSGRYS. The chain links TRBV11-2 to TRBJ2-7; the table assigns TRBD2, which was not confirmed against the DNA. The V gene's germline CDR1 is SGHAT and CDR2 FQNNGV. With termini counted, the CDR3 has 15 amino acids.